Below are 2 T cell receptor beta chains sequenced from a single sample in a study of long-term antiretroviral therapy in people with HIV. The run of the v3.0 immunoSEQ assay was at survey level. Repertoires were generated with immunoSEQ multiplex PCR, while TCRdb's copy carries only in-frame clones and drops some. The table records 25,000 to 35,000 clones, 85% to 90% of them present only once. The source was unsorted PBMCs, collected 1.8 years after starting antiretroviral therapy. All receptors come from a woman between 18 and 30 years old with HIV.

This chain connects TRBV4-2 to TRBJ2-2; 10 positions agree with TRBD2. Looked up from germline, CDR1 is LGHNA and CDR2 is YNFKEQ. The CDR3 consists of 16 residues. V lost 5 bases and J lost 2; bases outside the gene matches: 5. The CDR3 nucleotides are TGTGCCAGCAGCTCACTAGCGGGATCTAACACCGGGGAGCTGTTTTTT. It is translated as CASSSLAGSNTGELFF.

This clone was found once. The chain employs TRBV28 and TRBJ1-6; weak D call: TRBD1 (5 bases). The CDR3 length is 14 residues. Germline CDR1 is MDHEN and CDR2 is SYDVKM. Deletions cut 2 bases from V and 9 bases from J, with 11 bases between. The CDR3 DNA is TGTGCCAGCAGTTTAAAGGGGAGCCGTTCACCCCTCCACTTT. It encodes CASSLKGSRSPLHF.